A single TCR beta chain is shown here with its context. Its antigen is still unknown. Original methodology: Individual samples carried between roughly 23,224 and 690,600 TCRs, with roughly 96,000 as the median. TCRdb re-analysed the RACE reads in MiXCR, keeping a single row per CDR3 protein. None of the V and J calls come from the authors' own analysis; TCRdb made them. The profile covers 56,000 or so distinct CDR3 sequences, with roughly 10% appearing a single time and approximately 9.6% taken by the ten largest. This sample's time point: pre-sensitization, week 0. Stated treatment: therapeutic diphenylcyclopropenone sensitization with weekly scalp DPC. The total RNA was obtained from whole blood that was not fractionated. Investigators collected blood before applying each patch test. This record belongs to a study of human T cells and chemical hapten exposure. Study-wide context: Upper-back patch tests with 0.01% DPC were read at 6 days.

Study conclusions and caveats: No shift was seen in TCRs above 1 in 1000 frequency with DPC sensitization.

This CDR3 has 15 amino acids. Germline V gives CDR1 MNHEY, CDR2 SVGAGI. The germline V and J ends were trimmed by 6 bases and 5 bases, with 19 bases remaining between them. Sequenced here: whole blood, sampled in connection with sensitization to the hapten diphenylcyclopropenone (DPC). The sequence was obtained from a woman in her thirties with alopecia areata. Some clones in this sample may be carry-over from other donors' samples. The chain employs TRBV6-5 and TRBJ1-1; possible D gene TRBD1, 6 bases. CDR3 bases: TGTGCCAGCAGACCCACACAGGGACGTCGTACTGAAGCTTTCTTT. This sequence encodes CASRPTQGRRTEAFF.